This T cell receptor (beta chain) emerged from a study of blood T cells in healthy people across ages. Overall study: For every two T cells, template switching captured about one barcoded beta molecule.

The CDR3 covers 13 residues. V gave up 6 bases and J gave up 3 bases, with 11 bases separating them. The use of a sample-barcoded 5' primer and a J-beta primer mix characterized a second PCR of about 7 to 12 cycles. TCRdb reanalysed the 5' RACE reads using MiXCR and keeps one entry per CDR3 protein. Of approximately 820,000 distinct CDR3 sequences listed, around two fifths are singletons. Isolated PBMCs totaled at least 6.5 million in each sample. Total RNA, at least 5 micrograms per sample, came from PBMCs. This clonotype came up many times. This TCR was sampled from a man between 60 and 70 years old in good health. The V call is TRBV12-3 or TRBV12-4, the J call TRBJ1-2; the D is unclear. Material: blood. CDR3 bases: TGTGCCAGCAGCCCCGGACGGGACTATGGCTACACCTTC. This encodes CASSPGRDYGYTF.